The 5 T cell receptor beta chains in this list originate from one sample, sequenced in a study of cytomegalovirus exposure and HLA in healthy donors. Primers included in the PCR were 60 Vbeta and 13 Jbeta primers. Generated by immunoSEQ multiplex PCR, the TCRdb table keeps only in-frame clones and is missing some. The sample yields around 150,000 clones, around three quarters seen once. Material: PBMCs. The source of these receptors is a woman in her forties in good health and CMV-seronegative.

With regard to this clone: The DNA is omitted, as the CDR3 cannot be located on it reliably, and the CDR3 follows TCRdb's listing. V usage is TRBV5-1 and J usage is TRBJ2-1; no DNA check was done on the table's D call, TRBD2. Germline lookup yields CDR1 SGHRS and CDR2 YFSETQ. The CDR3 extends over 19 residues, inclusive of both ends. This CDR3 reads CASSFLWLAGGPVYNEQFF.

This clone was found once. This chain joins TRBV6-6 and TRBJ2-2, with a possible D match to TRBD1 (5 bases). V dropped 4 bases and J dropped 6 bases, with 9 bases sitting between them. Per the germline V gene, CDR1 is MNHNY and CDR2 is SVGAGI (reference sequence). The CDR3 has 13 residues. CDR3 sequence (DNA): TGTGCCAGCAGTTCCCAGGGTCCCGGGGAGCTGTTTTTT. Amino acid sequence: CASSSQGPGELFF.

This chain joins TRBV7-7 and TRBJ2-2; D might be TRBD1 (5 bases). Deletions cut 7 bases from V and 1 base from J, with 10 bases between. The CDR3 is 14 amino acids. Germline CDR1 and CDR2: SSHAT and FNYEAQ (reference sequence). CDR3: CASTQDRNTGELFF. In DNA form, the CDR3 reads TGTGCCAGCACCCAAGACAGGAACACCGGGGAGCTGTTTTTT.

This clone was seen a single time. The chain recombines TRBV7-2 with TRBJ2-7; 13 bases line up with TRBD2. V shed 5 bases, J shed 9 bases, and the junction held 10 bases outside the gene matches. Germline lookup yields CDR1 SGHTA and CDR2 FQGNSA. The CDR3 has 15 amino acids. CDR3 nucleotide sequence: TGTGCCAGCAGCCCCCGGACTAGCGGGAGAAGTGGGCAGTACTTC. It codes for CASSPRTSGRSGQYF. Looking up the rest from reference TRBV7-2 and TRBJ2-7 gives the full variable domain: GAGVSQSPSNKVTEKGKDVELRCDPISGHTALYWYRQSLGQGLEFLIYFQGNSAPDKSGLPSDRFSAERTGGSVSTLTIQRTQQEDSAVYLCASSPRTSGRSGQYFGPGTRLTVT.

The CDR3 sequence: CASSVTGFQETQYF. CDR3 bases: TGTGCCAGCAGTGTTACAGGTTTCCAAGAGACCCAGTACTTC. The V and J genes are TRBV9 and TRBJ2-5; weak D call: TRBD1 (5 bases). From germline, CDR1 is SGDLS and CDR2 YYNGEE. This CDR3 has 14 residues. V dropped 5 bases and J dropped 1 base, with 12 bases sitting between them.